These 6 T cell receptor beta chains were all obtained from the same sample, sequenced in a study of metastatic and nonmetastatic thyroid tumors. The entire patient cohort was treatment-naive prior to thyroid surgery. MiXCR reprocessed the PCR reads for TCRdb. The sample consists of under 5,000 clones, around 22% of them appearing once. Specimen: tumor tissue. These receptors came from a female donor with papillary thyroid cancer or a benign thyroid nodule (not recorded which). Some clones in this sample may be carry-over from other donors' samples.

The rearrangement links TRBV2 to TRBJ2-2, with D perhaps TRBD1 or TRBD2 (6 bases each). The CDR3 runs to 16 residues. CDR1 SNHLY and CDR2 FYNNEI come from the germline V gene. The V end lost 6 bases, the J end lost 0 bases, and 14 bases lay between the germline ends. The CDR3 spells CASRAGQPPNTGELFF. CDR3 sequence (DNA): TGTGCCAGCAGGGCGGGACAACCGCCGAACACCGGGGAGCTGTTTTTT.

This clone appeared a few times. The chain joins TRBV28 to TRBJ1-1; D gene unclear. The CDR3 is 12 residues long. V lost 3 bases and J lost 5, with 7 bases in between. Per germline, CDR1 MDHEN and CDR2 SYDVKM. DNA for the CDR3: TGTGCCAGCAGTTTCGAGGTGACTGAAGCTTTCTTT. It is translated as CASSFEVTEAFF.

The J gene is TRBJ2-7, the V gene TRBV10-2; 11 bases match TRBD2. With V trimmed by 4 bases and J by 4 bases, 3 bases remained unmatched. CDR3 length: 14 residues. Germline values: CDR1 WSHSY, CDR2 SAAADI. This chain's CDR3 is CASSVLAGVYEQYF. The DNA for the CDR3 is TGCGCCAGCAGTGTACTAGCGGGAGTGTACGAGCAGTACTTC.

This clone has ten or more counts. The chain combines TRBV6-1 with TRBJ2-1; 15 nucleotides line up with TRBD2. This CDR3 region has 19 residues. The V gene's germline CDR1 is MNHNS and CDR2 SASEGT. Unmatched junction bases numbered 13, after V lost 3 bases and J lost 7 bases. The CDR3 spells CASSDKTGTSGRKRNEQFF. The CDR3 DNA is TGTGCCAGCAGTGATAAAACCGGGACTAGCGGGAGGAAGCGAAATGAGCAGTTCTTC.

V and J are TRBV5-1 and TRBJ2-7; 15 positions match TRBD2. CDR3 size: 15 residues. The germline V gene encodes CDR1 SGHRS and CDR2 YFSETQ. V lost 4 bases, J lost 7 bases, and 6 bases stayed unmatched. The CDR3 coding sequence is TGCGCCAGCAGCGAGGGACTAGCGGGAGGACGTGAGCAGTACTTC. It translates to CASSEGLAGGREQYF.

This clone is categorized as large. V usage is TRBV28 and J usage is TRBJ1-6; 9 positions agree with TRBD1. The CDR3 contains 17 residues. Germline V gene data show CDR1 as MDHEN and CDR2 as SYDVKM. The junction had 6 bases not matched to a gene; V was cut back by 2 bases and J by 4 bases. The chain's CDR3 is CASSLAGTGTYNSPLHF. In DNA, the CDR3 is TGTGCCAGCAGTTTAGCTGGGACAGGGACATATAATTCACCCCTCCACTTT. The full variable domain, completed using reference TRBV28 and TRBJ1-6, is DVKVTQSSRYLVKRTGEKVFLECVQDMDHENMFWYRQDPGLGLRLIYFSYDVKMKEKGDIPEGYSVSREKKERFSLILESASTNQTSMYLCASSLAGTGTYNSPLHFGNGTRLTVT.